This paragraph reports one T cell receptor beta chain. What it binds is unknown. Measured with immunoSEQ multiplex PCR; TCRdb has only the in-frame clones, and not every one. The sample has about 26,000 clones, more than 65% seen once; the top ten hold around 7.2%. Time point given: week 5, during vaccination. A single vaccine dose contained 300 ug of mutant IDH1 20-mer peptide, and topical imiquimod was used with it. The record originates from a study of a mutant IDH1 vaccine in newly diagnosed glioma. Across the whole study: Across weeks 1, 3, 5, 7, 11, 15, 19 and 23, patients received a vaccination each time, eight in all. Following radiotherapy alone, or alongside temozolomide cycles, vaccination was started after an interval of 4-6 weeks. Findings and limits, study-wide: Pseudoprogression appeared unlinked to shifts in leading peripheral T cell clonotypes.

Unmatched junction bases numbered 11, after V lost 3 bases and J lost 3 bases. Germline CDR1 SGHRS, CDR2 YFSETQ. The CDR3 runs 16 residues. V usage is TRBV5-1 and J usage is TRBJ2-7; 8 nucleotides line up with TRBD2. The TCR was taken from a man between 40 and 49 years old with glioma. Some clones in this sample may be carry-over from other donors' samples. Sequencing was performed on PBMCs, taken from a glioma patient whose treatment included an IDH1 peptide vaccine. CDR3 loop: CASSSTERGPFYEQYF. DNA for the CDR3: TGCGCCAGCAGCTCCACGGAGCGGGGGCCGTTCTACGAGCAGTACTTC.